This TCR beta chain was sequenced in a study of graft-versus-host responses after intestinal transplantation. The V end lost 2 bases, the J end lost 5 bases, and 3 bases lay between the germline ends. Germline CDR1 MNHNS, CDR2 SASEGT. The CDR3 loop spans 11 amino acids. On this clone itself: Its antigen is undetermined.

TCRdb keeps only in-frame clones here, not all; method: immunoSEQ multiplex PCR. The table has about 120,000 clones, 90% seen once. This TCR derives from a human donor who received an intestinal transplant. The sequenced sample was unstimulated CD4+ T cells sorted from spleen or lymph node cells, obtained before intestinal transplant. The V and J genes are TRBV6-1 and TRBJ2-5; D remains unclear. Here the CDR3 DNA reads TGTGCCAGCAGTGAACTTGAGACCCAGTACTTC. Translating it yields CASSELETQYF.